This T cell receptor (beta chain) was obtained from a study of T-cell memory formation after mild COVID-19. Study context: There were largely donor-specific TCR clusters.

Germline V gene sequence: CDR1 SGHTA, CDR2 FQGNSA. The CDR3 is 13 amino acids. V lost 4 bases and J lost 5, with 11 bases in between. Findings and caveats of the study: Detection of some responders pre-infection suggested pre-existing cross-reactive memory T cells participated. Unconfirmed was the SARS-CoV-2 specificity of second-wave clones that peaked on day 37. A balance of CD4 and CD8 characterized clones contracting day 15 to 85, whereas later expanders leaned CD4+.

One entry per CDR3 protein results from TCRdb running MiXCR on the 5' RACE reads. The sample contains about 360,000 distinct CDR3 sequences, around an eighth of which appear only once. Turning to this clonotype: Antigen unknown.

The chain links TRBV7-2 to TRBJ2-5, with D perhaps TRBD1 (6 bases). This receptor was obtained from a man between 18 and 29 years old who had mild COVID-19 (a few samples of this study predate the infection). Cell type and time point are not known. The sequenced material came from PBMCs or a T cell subset sorted from them (not recorded which). The CDR3 reads CASSSRTAETQYF. DNA of the CDR3: TGTGCCAGCAGCTCTCGGACAGCCGAGACCCAGTACTTC.